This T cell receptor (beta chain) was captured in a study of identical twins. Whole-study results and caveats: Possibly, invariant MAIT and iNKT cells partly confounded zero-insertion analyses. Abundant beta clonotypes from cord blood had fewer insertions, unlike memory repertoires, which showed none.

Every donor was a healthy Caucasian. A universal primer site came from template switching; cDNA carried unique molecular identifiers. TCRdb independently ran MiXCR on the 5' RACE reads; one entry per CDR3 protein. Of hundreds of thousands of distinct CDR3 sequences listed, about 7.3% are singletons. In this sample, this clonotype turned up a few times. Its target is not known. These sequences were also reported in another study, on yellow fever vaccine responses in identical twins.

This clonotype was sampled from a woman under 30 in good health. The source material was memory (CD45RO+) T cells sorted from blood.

CDR3 bases: TGCAGTGCTCAACGGACAGAATACAATGAGCAGTTCTTC. Its translation: CSAQRTEYNEQFF. This chain joins TRBV20-1 and TRBJ2-1, with D perhaps TRBD1 (6 bases). The length of the CDR3 is 13 residues. V lost 5 bases, J lost 4 bases, and 12 bases lay in between. CDR1 DFQATT and CDR2 SNEGSKA come from the germline V gene (reference sequence).